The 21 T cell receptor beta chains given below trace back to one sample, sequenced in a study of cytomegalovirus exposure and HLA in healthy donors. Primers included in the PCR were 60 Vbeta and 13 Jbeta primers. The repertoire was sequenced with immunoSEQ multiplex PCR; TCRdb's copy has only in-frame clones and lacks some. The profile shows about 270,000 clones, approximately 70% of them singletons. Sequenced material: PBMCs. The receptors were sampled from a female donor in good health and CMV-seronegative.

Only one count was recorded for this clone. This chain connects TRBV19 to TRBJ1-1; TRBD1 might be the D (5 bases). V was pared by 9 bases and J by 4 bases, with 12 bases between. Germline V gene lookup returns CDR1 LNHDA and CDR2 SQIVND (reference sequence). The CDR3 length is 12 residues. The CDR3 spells CASIIGGTEAFF. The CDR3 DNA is TGTGCCAGCATCATCGGGGGCACTGAAGCTTTCTTT.

Written as DNA, the CDR3 is TGTGCCAGCAGCCCCAGGGGTGGACCCTACGAGCAGTACTTC. It encodes CASSPRGGPYEQYF. The chain is built from TRBV7-2 and TRBJ2-7; D may be TRBD1 (6 bases). V lost 5 bases and J 2 bases, leaving 13 bases between the germline ends. The CDR3 length is 14 residues. Germline CDR1 and CDR2: SGHTA and FQGNSA.

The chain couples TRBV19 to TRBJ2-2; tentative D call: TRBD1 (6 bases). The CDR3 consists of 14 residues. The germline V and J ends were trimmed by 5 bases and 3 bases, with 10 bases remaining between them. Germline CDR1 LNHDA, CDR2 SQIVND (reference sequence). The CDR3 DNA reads TGTGCCAGTAGTGACCCAGGGGACACCGGGGAGCTGTTTTTT. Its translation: CASSDPGDTGELFF.

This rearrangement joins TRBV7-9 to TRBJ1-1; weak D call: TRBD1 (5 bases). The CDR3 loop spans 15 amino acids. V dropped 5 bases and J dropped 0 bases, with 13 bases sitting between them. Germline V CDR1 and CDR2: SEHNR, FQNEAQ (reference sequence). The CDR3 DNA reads TGTGCCAGCAGCCAAACCCTGACAGTGAACACTGAAGCTTTCTTT. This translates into CASSQTLTVNTEAFF.

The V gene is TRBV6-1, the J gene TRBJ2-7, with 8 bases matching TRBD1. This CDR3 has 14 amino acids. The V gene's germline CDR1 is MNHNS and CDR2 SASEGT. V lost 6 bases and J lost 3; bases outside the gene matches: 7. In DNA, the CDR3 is TGTGCCAGCAGACGCGAGACAGGGGACTACGAGCAGTACTTC. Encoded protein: CASRRETGDYEQYF.

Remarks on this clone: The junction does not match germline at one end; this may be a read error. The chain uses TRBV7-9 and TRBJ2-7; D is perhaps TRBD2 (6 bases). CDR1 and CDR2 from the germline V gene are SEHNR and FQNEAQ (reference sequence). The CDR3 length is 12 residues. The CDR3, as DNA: TGTTCCAGCAGCCCGCGGGACTACGAGCAGTACTTC. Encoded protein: CSSSPRDYEQYF.

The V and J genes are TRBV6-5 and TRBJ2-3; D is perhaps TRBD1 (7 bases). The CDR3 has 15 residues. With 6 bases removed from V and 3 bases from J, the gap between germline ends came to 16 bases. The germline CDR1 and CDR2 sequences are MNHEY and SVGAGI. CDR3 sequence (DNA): TGTGCCAGCAGCAGGGGGACTGCCAGTACAGATACGCAGTATTTT. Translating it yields CASSRGTASTDTQYF.

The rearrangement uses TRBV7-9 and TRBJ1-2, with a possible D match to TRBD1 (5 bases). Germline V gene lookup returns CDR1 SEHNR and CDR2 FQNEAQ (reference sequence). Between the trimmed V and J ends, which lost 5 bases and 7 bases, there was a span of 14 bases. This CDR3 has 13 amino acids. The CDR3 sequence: CASSPERTSGYTF. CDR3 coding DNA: TGTGCCAGCAGCCCGGAGAGGACAAGTGGCTACACCTTC.

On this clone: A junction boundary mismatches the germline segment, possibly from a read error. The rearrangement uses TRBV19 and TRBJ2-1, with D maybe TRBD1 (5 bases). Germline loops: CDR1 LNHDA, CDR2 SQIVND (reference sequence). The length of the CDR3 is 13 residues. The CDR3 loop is CASSWGPYNEQFF. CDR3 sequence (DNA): TGCGCCAGTAGTTGGGGCCCCTACAATGAGCAGTTCTTC.

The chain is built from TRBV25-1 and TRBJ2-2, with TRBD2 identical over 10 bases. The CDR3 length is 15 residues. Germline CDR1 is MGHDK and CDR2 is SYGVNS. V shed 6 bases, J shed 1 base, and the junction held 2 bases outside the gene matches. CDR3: CASRGTSENTGELFF. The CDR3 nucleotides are TGTGCCAGCAGGGGGACTAGCGAGAACACCGGGGAGCTGTTTTTT.

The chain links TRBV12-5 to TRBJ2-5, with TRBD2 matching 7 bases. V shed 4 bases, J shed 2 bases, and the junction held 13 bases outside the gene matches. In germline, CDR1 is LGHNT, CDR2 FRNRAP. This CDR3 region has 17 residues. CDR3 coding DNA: TGTGCTAGTGGTTGGAAGAGGGGCTGGGGGGGGCAAGAGACCCAGTACTTC. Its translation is CASGWKRGWGGQETQYF.

Written as DNA, the CDR3 is TGTGCCAGCAGGGCGGCAGGGCAGTATCAGCCCCAGCATTTT. As protein: CASRAAGQYQPQHF. V usage is TRBV6-1 and J usage is TRBJ1-5, with D possibly TRBD1 on 5 matching bases. The V end lost 6 bases, the J end lost 5 bases, and 14 bases lay between the germline ends. The CDR3 runs 14 residues. Germline V gene sequence: CDR1 MNHNS, CDR2 SASEGT.

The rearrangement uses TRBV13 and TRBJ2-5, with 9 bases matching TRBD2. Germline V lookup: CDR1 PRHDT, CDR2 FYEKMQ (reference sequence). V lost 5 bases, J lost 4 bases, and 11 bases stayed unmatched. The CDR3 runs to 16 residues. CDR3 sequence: CASSKRVTSGGETQYF. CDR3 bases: TGTGCCAGCAGCAAACGGGTGACTAGCGGAGGAGAGACCCAGTACTTC.

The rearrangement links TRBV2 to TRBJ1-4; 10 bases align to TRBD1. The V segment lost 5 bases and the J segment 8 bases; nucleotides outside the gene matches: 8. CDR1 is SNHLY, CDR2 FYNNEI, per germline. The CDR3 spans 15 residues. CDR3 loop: CASSKLGQGLEKLFF. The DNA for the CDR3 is TGTGCCAGCAGTAAACTGGGACAGGGGTTGGAAAAACTGTTTTTT.

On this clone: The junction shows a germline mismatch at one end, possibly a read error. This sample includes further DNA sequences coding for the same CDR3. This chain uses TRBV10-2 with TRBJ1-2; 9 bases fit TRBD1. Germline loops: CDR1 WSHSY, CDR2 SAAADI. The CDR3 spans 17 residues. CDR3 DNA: TGCGCCAGCAAAACAAGGACAGGGGTGCCAGCTAACTACGGCTACACCTTC. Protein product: CASKTRTGVPANYGYTF.

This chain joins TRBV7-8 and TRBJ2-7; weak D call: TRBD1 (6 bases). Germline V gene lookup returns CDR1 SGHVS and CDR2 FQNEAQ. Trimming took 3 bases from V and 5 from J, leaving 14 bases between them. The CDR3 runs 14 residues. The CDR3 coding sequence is TGTGCCAGCAGCTTTAACAGGGAGTTAAACGAGCAGTACTTC. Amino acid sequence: CASSFNRELNEQYF.

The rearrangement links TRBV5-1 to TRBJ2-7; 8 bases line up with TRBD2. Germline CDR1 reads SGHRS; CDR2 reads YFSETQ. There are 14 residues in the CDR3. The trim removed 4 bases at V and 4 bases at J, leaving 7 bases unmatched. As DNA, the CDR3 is TGCGCCAGCAGCCCGGACAGCGGGAGTTACGAGCAGTACTTC. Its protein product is CASSPDSGSYEQYF.

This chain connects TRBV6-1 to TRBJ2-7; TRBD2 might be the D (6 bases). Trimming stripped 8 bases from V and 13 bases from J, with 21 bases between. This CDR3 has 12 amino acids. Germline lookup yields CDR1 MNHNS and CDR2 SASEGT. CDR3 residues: CASRQKGTPGYF. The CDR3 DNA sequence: TGTGCCAGCCGTCAAAAGGGGACTCCAGGTTACTTC.

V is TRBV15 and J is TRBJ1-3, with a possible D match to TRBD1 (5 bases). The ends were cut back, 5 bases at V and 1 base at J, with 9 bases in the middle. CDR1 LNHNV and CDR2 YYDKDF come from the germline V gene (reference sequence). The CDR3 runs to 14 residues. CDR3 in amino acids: CATSVGGSGNTIYF. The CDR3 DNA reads TGTGCCACCAGCGTGGGGGGTTCTGGAAACACCATATATTTT.

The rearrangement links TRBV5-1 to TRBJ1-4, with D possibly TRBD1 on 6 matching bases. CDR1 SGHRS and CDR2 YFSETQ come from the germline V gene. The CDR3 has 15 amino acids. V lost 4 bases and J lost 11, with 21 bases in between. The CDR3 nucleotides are TGCGCCAGCAGCCCACTGGGTCAGGGGTTGGACAAACTGTTTTTT. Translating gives CASSPLGQGLDKLFF.

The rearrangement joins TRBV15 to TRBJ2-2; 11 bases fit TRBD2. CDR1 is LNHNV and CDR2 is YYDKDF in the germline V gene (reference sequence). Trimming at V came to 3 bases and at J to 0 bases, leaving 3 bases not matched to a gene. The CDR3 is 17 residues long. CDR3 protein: CATSRGTSGANTGELFF. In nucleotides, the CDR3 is TGTGCCACCAGCAGGGGGACTAGCGGTGCGAACACCGGGGAGCTGTTTTTT.